This T cell receptor (beta chain) was recovered during a study of blood T cell repertoires in COVID-19. The wider study: Acute-phase and convalescent COVID-19 samples originated in the United States, Italy and Spain.

Measured with immunoSEQ multiplex PCR; TCRdb has only the in-frame clones, and not every one. The data show about 68,000 clones, with about 86% seen just once and roughly 3.7% held by the top ten. V shed 3 bases, J shed 7 bases, and the junction held 11 bases outside the gene matches. The germline CDR1 and CDR2 sequences are MGHDK and SYGVNS. This CDR3 spans 16 amino acids. This TCR derives from a man in his forties or fifties with acute or convalescent COVID-19. Sequenced input: peripheral blood. J is TRBJ2-7 and V is TRBV25-1, with 11 bases that match TRBD2. The CDR3 sequence is CASSDWKLAGDREQYF. The CDR3 DNA is TGTGCCAGCAGTGATTGGAAACTAGCGGGAGATCGGGAGCAGTACTTC.